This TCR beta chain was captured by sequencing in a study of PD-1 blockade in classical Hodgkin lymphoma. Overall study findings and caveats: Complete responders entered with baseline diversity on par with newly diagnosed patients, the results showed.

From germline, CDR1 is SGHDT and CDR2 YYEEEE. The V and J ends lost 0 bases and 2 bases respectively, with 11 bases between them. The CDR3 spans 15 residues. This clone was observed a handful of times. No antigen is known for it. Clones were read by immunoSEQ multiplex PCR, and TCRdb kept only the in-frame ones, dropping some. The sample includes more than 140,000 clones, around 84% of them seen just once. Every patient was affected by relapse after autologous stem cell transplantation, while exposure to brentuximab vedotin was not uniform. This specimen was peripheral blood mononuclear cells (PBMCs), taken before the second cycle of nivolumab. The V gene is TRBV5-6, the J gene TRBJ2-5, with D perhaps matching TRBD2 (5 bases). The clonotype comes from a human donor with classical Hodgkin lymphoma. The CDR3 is CASSLVRAGQETQYF. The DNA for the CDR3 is TGTGCCAGCAGCTTGGTGCGGGCAGGTCAAGAGACCCAGTACTTC.